Detailed here is one T cell receptor beta chain. The antigen is not known. The method was immunoSEQ multiplex PCR; TCRdb's version includes in-frame clones alone and lacks a portion of them. The table shows some 97,000 clones, with approximately 87% occurring only once. The data belong to a study of T cell responses to AZD1222 COVID-19 vaccine. Study-wide results and limits: The study reported that nearly half of spike-specific TCRs target unmutated variant regions. The donors showed a predominance of white British ancestry and of females, with possible underestimation of clonal diversity. CD4 TCRs linked to vaccination spanned spike, dominating at 160-218 and 743-854.

Sequenced here: peripheral blood, sampled on day 0 of MenACWY control vaccination. The clonotype originates from an adult in good health.

The CDR3 loop reads CSASGVGGSRQPQHF. CDR3 DNA sequence: TGCAGTGCTAGTGGGGTTGGTGGGTCTCGTCAGCCCCAGCATTTT. The V and J genes are TRBV20-1 and TRBJ1-5, with unresolved D. The CDR3 sequence is 15 residues long. The germline gives CDR1 DFQATT, CDR2 SNEGSKA (reference sequence). V lost 3 bases and J 6 bases, leaving 18 bases between the germline ends.